The present entry profiles one T cell receptor beta chain with its context. The CDR3 runs 15 residues. The V segment lost 6 bases and the J segment 4 bases; nucleotides outside the gene matches: 11. Germline assignment: CDR1 LGHDT and CDR2 YNNKEL (reference sequence). The data were obtained in a study of blood T cell repertoires in COVID-19. The data were produced by immunoSEQ multiplex PCR, yet TCRdb's version contains in-frame clones alone and is incomplete. Here the sample spans about 280,000 clones, approximately 86% being singletons. The source of this sequence is a man aged 18 to 35 with active or convalescent COVID-19. The sample was peripheral blood. The chain employs TRBV3-1 (or the pseudogene TRBV3-2) and TRBJ1-2; 7 bases map to TRBD1. The CDR3, as DNA: TGTGCCAGCAGTCACATGACAGGGCTCGGCTATGGCTACACCTTC. Translation gives CASSHMTGLGYGYTF.